These 25 T cell receptor beta chains came from one sample sequenced in a study of control samples from healthy donors and cancer patients. Profiling relied on immunoSEQ multiplex PCR, and the TCRdb table lists in-frame clones only, not all of them. The table includes approximately 90,000 clones, approximately 89% detected once. The sample consisted of blood. Receptors were obtained from a man under 40 in good health.

The gene calls are TRBV2 and TRBJ2-7; no reliable D call. Deletions cut 4 bases from V and 2 bases from J, with 3 bases between. The CDR3 is made up of 11 amino acids. In germline, CDR1 is SNHLY, CDR2 FYNNEI. The CDR3 sequence: CASSGPYEQYF. The CDR3 DNA sequence: TGTGCCAGCAGTGGGCCCTACGAGCAGTACTTC. Using reference TRBV2 and TRBJ2-7 for the parts outside the CDR3, the full variable domain is EPEVTQTPSHQVTQMGQEVILRCVPISNHLYFYWYRQILGQKVEFLVSFYNNEISEKSEIFDDQFSVERPDGSNFTLKIRSTKLEDSAMYFCASSGPYEQYFGPGTRLTVT.

The CDR3 region has the DNA TGTGCCAGCAGCCAAACCCAGGGATATGGCTACACCTTC. It translates to CASSQTQGYGYTF. The chain uses TRBV5-4 and TRBJ1-2, with D perhaps matching TRBD1 (5 bases). This CDR3 contains 13 residues. Per germline, CDR1 SGHNT and CDR2 YYREEE (reference sequence). V lost 4 bases and J lost 5, with 12 bases in between. The full variable domain, rest sourced from reference TRBV5-4 and TRBJ1-2, is ETGVTQSPTHLIKTRGQQVTLRCSSQSGHNTVSWYQQALGQGPQFIFQYYREEENGRGNFPPRFSGLQFPNYSSELNVNALELDDSALYLCASSQTQGYGYTFGSGTRLTVV.

V usage is TRBV14 and J usage is TRBJ2-1; D may match TRBD1 or TRBD2 (6 bases each). The CDR3 totals 15 residues. The germline V gene encodes CDR1 SGHDN and CDR2 FVKESK. V was shortened by 0 bases and J by 9 bases, with 15 bases between the two germline ends. CDR3 loop: CASSQEAVGGGEQFF. In DNA form, the CDR3 reads TGTGCCAGCAGCCAAGAAGCGGTGGGGGGCGGTGAGCAGTTCTTC.

The rearrangement joins TRBV19 to TRBJ2-3; weak D call: TRBD2 (7 bases). Deletions cut 1 base from V and 3 bases from J, with 14 bases between. This CDR3 spans 16 amino acids. In germline, CDR1 is LNHDA, CDR2 SQIVND (reference sequence). The CDR3 protein is CASSIGRGGRTDTQYF. CDR3 nucleotides: TGTGCCAGTAGTATAGGGAGGGGGGGCCGAACAGATACGCAGTATTTT. The variable domain in full, completed from reference TRBV19 and TRBJ2-3, reads DGGITQSPKYLFRKEGQNVTLSCEQNLNHDAMYWYRQDPGQGLRLIYYSQIVNDFQKGDIAEGYSVSREKKESFPLTVTSAQKNPTAFYLCASSIGRGGRTDTQYFGPGTRLTVL.

CDR3 sequence reads: CASSEMGQGIYEQYF. The CDR3 DNA sequence: TGTGCCAGCAGTGAAATGGGACAGGGGATCTACGAGCAGTACTTC. This chain joins TRBV2 and TRBJ2-7, with 10 bases matching TRBD1. Germline lookup yields CDR1 SNHLY and CDR2 FYNNEI. V lost 2 bases and J lost 3; bases outside the gene matches: 4. CDR3 size: 15 residues.

V is TRBV27 and J is TRBJ1-5; D unresolved. V was cut by 5 bases and J by 4 bases, with 15 bases left in between. Germline CDR1 MNHEY, CDR2 SMNVEV (reference sequence). This CDR3 is 15 amino acids long. The CDR3 nucleotides are TGTGCCAGCAGTCCATCCCGATGGGGAAATCAGCCCCAGCATTTT. Encoded protein: CASSPSRWGNQPQHF.

The CDR3 DNA is TGTGCCAGCAGGGGGGACGGCCTTGGAACTGGGGCCAACGTCCTGACTTTC. Protein: CASRGDGLGTGANVLTF. The chain uses TRBV27 and TRBJ2-6; either TRBD1 or TRBD2 may supply D (5 bases each). Germline CDR1 is MNHEY and CDR2 is SMNVEV (reference sequence). The V end was cut by 6 bases, the J end by 2 bases, with 17 bases between. This CDR3 comprises 17 residues. Using reference TRBV27 and TRBJ2-6 for the parts outside the CDR3, the full variable domain is EAQVTQNPRYLITVTGKKLTVTCSQNMNHEYMSWYRQDPGLGLRQIYYSMNVEVTDKGDVPEGYKVSRKEKRNFPLILESPSPNQTSLYFCASRGDGLGTGANVLTFGAGSRLTVL.

The CDR3 DNA sequence: TGTGCCAGCAGTTCGGACAGGTCTGGAAACACCATATATTTT. This gives the protein CASSSDRSGNTIYF. The chain combines TRBV28 with TRBJ1-3, with 7 bases lining up with TRBD1. With V trimmed by 4 bases and J by 1 base, 1 base remained unmatched. This CDR3 has 14 amino acids. CDR1 MDHEN and CDR2 SYDVKM come from the germline V gene.

CDR3: CASSPLGGKVGTQYF. CDR3 nucleotide sequence: TGTGCCAGCAGCCCCTTGGGGGGTAAAGTCGGGACCCAGTACTTC. The genes are TRBV7-2 and TRBJ2-5; the D gene is possibly TRBD2 (6 bases). The V gene's germline CDR1 is SGHTA and CDR2 FQGNSA. The CDR3 has 15 residues. V lost 5 bases and J lost 7, with 20 bases in between.

The CDR3 DNA sequence: TGTGCCAGCAGGTGGGCAGGGGGGCACTATGGCTACACCTTC. Translating it yields CASRWAGGHYGYTF. The V and J genes are TRBV27 and TRBJ1-2; TRBD1 agrees at 7 bases. Germline V gene data show CDR1 as MNHEY and CDR2 as SMNVEV (reference sequence). There are 14 residues in the CDR3. The ends lost 6 bases at V and 3 bases at J; junction bases unmatched: 7.

The V gene is TRBV12-3 or TRBV12-4, the J gene TRBJ1-6; D unresolved. The CDR3 has 12 amino acids. Between the trimmed V and J ends, which lost 3 bases and 9 bases, there was a span of 6 bases. CDR3 nucleotide sequence: TGTGCCAGCAGTTTTGTTCGTTCACCCCTCCACTTT. Translation gives CASSFVRSPLHF.

This clone occurred a few times. The genes are TRBV24-1 and TRBJ2-1; 9 bases fit TRBD2. Germline V gene data show CDR1 as KGHDR and CDR2 as SFDVKD. This CDR3 comprises 15 residues. Trimming at V came to 6 bases and at J to 4 bases, leaving 6 bases not matched to a gene. CDR3 protein: CATSLAGDRYNEQFF. The CDR3, as DNA: TGTGCCACCAGTTTAGCGGGGGACCGATACAATGAGCAGTTCTTC.

The V and J genes are TRBV5-1 and TRBJ2-1, with 7 bases identical to TRBD2. Germline-derived CDR1 and CDR2 are SGHRS and YFSETQ. CDR3 size: 16 residues. J gave up 6 bases and V 5 bases, and 14 bases lay outside the gene matches. CDR3 in amino acids: CASSLQWTSGVNEQFF. DNA for the CDR3: TGCGCCAGCAGTCTACAATGGACTAGTGGGGTCAATGAGCAGTTCTTC. The variable domain in full, with the rest retrieved from reference TRBV5-1 and TRBJ2-1, is KAGVTQTPRYLIKTRGQQVTLSCSPISGHRSVSWYQQTPGQGLQFLFEYFSETQRNKGNFPGRFSGRQFSNSRSEMNVSTLELGDSALYLCASSLQWTSGVNEQFFGPGTRLTVL.

The chain recombines TRBV30 with TRBJ1-6; TRBD1 is a possible D gene (5 bases). The germline V gene encodes CDR1 GTSNPN and CDR2 SVGIG (reference sequence). The V end was cut by 3 bases, the J end by 7 bases, with 13 bases between. There are 14 residues in the CDR3. The CDR3 nucleotides are TGTGCCTGGAGCGGGGGATCGGAAAATTCACCCCTCCACTTT. This codes for CAWSGGSENSPLHF.

The chain carries TRBV6-1 and TRBJ2-2, with D unresolved. In germline, CDR1 is MNHNS, CDR2 SASEGT. This CDR3 is built from 16 residues. V was clipped by 3 bases and J by 6 bases, with 17 bases between them. CDR3 in amino acids: CASSEGLGLSAGELFF. CDR3 nucleotide sequence: TGTGCCAGCAGTGAGGGCCTGGGGTTGAGCGCCGGGGAGCTGTTTTTT.

This chain joins TRBV2 and TRBJ2-1; D may correspond to TRBD1 or TRBD2 (6 bases each). CDR3 length: 14 amino acids. Between the trimmed V and J ends, which lost 7 bases and 0 bases, there was a span of 10 bases. Germline values: CDR1 SNHLY, CDR2 FYNNEI. CDR3 DNA: TGTGCCAGCATAGGGGGGAGCTCCTACAATGAGCAGTTCTTC. As protein: CASIGGSSYNEQFF.

This chain connects TRBV19 to TRBJ2-3; 9 nucleotides align to TRBD2. Germline CDR1 and CDR2: LNHDA and SQIVND (reference sequence). J gave up 4 bases and V 1 base, and 3 bases lay outside the gene matches. The CDR3 spans 15 residues. For the CDR3, the DNA is TGTGCCAGTAGTATAGCACTAGCGGGCCCAGATACGCAGTATTTT. Its protein product is CASSIALAGPDTQYF.

The chain employs TRBV25-1 and TRBJ2-3; D unresolved. Germline V lookup: CDR1 MGHDK, CDR2 SYGVNS. The CDR3 contains 14 residues. V lost 3 bases and J lost 6, with 13 bases in between. The CDR3 here is CASSDPLSTDTQYF. As DNA, the CDR3 is TGTGCCAGCAGTGATCCCCTCTCAACGGATACGCAGTATTTT.

V usage is TRBV19 and J usage is TRBJ2-2; D uncertain. V was trimmed by 1 base and J by 1 base, leaving 4 bases between them. The CDR3 loop spans 14 amino acids. Germline values: CDR1 LNHDA, CDR2 SQIVND (reference sequence). The CDR3 DNA reads TGTGCCAGTAGTATAGGACAGAACACCGGGGAGCTGTTTTTT. It translates to CASSIGQNTGELFF.

The chain uses TRBV9 and TRBJ2-3, with TRBD2 matching over 9 bases. The CDR3 consists of 15 residues. CDR1 is SGDLS and CDR2 is YYNGEE in the germline V gene. With V trimmed by 1 base and J by 0 bases, 0 bases remained unmatched. The CDR3 sequence is CASSVSGGSTDTQYF. For the CDR3, the DNA is TGTGCCAGCAGCGTAAGCGGGGGGAGCACAGATACGCAGTATTTT.

The chain uses TRBV6-5 and TRBJ1-1, with D possibly matching TRBD1 (5 bases). V was clipped by 7 bases and J by 4 bases, with 16 bases between them. Germline V CDR1 and CDR2: MNHEY, SVGAGI. CDR3 size: 14 residues. The CDR3 coding sequence is TGTGCCAGCAAGGGGCCAGGGATGGTCACTGAAGCTTTCTTT. It encodes CASKGPGMVTEAFF.

The chain links TRBV4-1 to TRBJ1-3; unclear D gene. Germline V gene data show CDR1 as MGHRA and CDR2 as YSYEKL. V was clipped by 2 bases and J by 0 bases, with 17 bases between them. CDR3 length: 18 amino acids. CDR3 sequence (DNA): TGCGCCAGCAGCCAACGGGTTAGCCCCAAGAGCTCTGGAAACACCATATATTTT. Its translation is CASSQRVSPKSSGNTIYF.

The V and J genes are TRBV5-1 and TRBJ1-2, with a possible D match to TRBD1 (5 bases). Germline lookup yields CDR1 SGHRS and CDR2 YFSETQ. Trimming left V 1 base short and J 4 bases short, with 20 bases between. The CDR3 length is 17 residues. The CDR3 here is CASSLTQGLVRGYGYTF. The CDR3 DNA is TGCGCCAGCAGCTTGACCCAGGGTCTTGTTCGAGGCTATGGCTACACCTTC. Drawing the rest from reference TRBV5-1 and TRBJ1-2, the complete variable domain is KAGVTQTPRYLIKTRGQQVTLSCSPISGHRSVSWYQQTPGQGLQFLFEYFSETQRNKGNFPGRFSGRQFSNSRSEMNVSTLELGDSALYLCASSLTQGLVRGYGYTFGSGTRLTVV.

The chain links TRBV27 to TRBJ2-7, with 8 positions matching TRBD2. The CDR3 totals 15 residues. V dropped 2 bases and J dropped 0; count of bases not matched to a gene: 3. Per the germline V gene, CDR1 is MNHEY and CDR2 is SMNVEV (reference sequence). This CDR3 reads CASSLNAGGSYEQYV. CDR3 sequence (DNA): TGTGCCAGCAGTTTAAATGCGGGGGGCTCCTACGAGCAGTACGTC.

V usage is TRBV7-9 and J usage is TRBJ1-6; the D gene is possibly TRBD1 (6 bases). This CDR3 is 17 amino acids long. Germline-derived CDR1 and CDR2 are SEHNR and FQNEAQ (reference sequence). V was shortened by 1 base and J by 1 base, with 11 bases between the two germline ends. CDR3 nucleotide sequence: TGTGCCAGCAGCTTAGGAGGGGGGGCGTCCTATAATTCACCCCTCCACTTT. Protein sequence: CASSLGGGASYNSPLHF.